The 9 T cell receptor beta chains listed next were all sequenced from one sample in a study of Ad26.COV2.S vaccination and SARS-CoV-2 variants. Sequencing used immunoSEQ multiplex PCR; TCRdb keeps in-frame clones, though not all of them. Of about 460,000 clones detected, about nine tenths appear once; the ten largest clones hold about 1.7%. Treatment specified: roughly 20 received Ad26.COV2.S at low or high dose, single or two shots; 5 received placebo; per-sample allocation not given. Each sample was drawn 63 days after the first injection (of vaccine or placebo). The input for sequencing was peripheral blood, taken in a trial of Ad26.COV2.S vaccine versus placebo. These receptor sequences come from a person aged 18-60 years who received the Ad26.COV2.S COVID-19 vaccine or a placebo.

The chain has TRBV6-5 and TRBJ1-5, with 7 bases fitting TRBD1. CDR1 is MNHEY and CDR2 is SVGAGI in the germline V gene. The CDR3 spans 14 residues. The V and J ends lost 4 bases and 3 bases, in that order; junction bases with no gene match: 3. In DNA form, the CDR3 reads TGTGCCAGCAGTTCGGGACAGAACAATCAGCCCCAGCATTTT. The encoded protein is CASSSGQNNQPQHF.

The chain couples TRBV21-1 to TRBJ1-4. TRBV21-1 is shown as a pseudogene. CDR3 length: 9 residues. The DNA of the CDR3 is TGTGCCAGCATTTGGTCGGTGTTTTTT. Amino acid sequence: CASIWSVFF.

The genes are TRBV7-3 and TRBJ2-7; possibly TRBD2 for D (5 bases). The CDR3 has 15 residues. Germline V gene sequence: CDR1 SGHTA, CDR2 FQGTGA. The V gene lost 5 bases and the J gene lost 3 bases, with 17 bases spanning the gap. Here the CDR3 DNA reads TGTGCCAGCAGCCCCGGGGATGCGGAATACTACGAGCAGTACTTC. It codes for CASSPGDAEYYEQYF.

The V call is TRBV6-6, the J call TRBJ1-3; the D is unclear. Per the germline V gene, CDR1 is MNHNY and CDR2 is SVGAGI (reference sequence). Between the trimmed V and J ends, which lost 2 bases and 3 bases, there was a span of 14 bases. CDR3 length: 16 residues. The CDR3 here is CASSYEGALGGNTIYF. The CDR3, as DNA: TGTGCCAGCAGTTACGAGGGCGCCCTGGGTGGAAACACCATATATTTT.

V usage is TRBV11-2 and J usage is TRBJ1-1; 7 bases are shared with TRBD1. CDR3 length: 14 amino acids. Germline values: CDR1 SGHAT, CDR2 FQNNGV. Trimming took 1 base from V and 7 from J; bases not matched to a gene: 6. CDR3 DNA: TGTGCCAGCAGCTTAGCTGGGGGGACAGATGAAGCTTTCTTT. This sequence encodes CASSLAGGTDEAFF.

The gene calls are TRBV5-5 and TRBJ1-2; D may be TRBD1 (5 bases). This CDR3 region has 14 residues. CDR1 SGHKS and CDR2 YYEKEE come from the germline V gene (reference sequence). With 0 bases removed from V and 8 bases from J, the gap between germline ends came to 14 bases. The CDR3 sequence: CASSLVMGVEGYTF. In nucleotides, the CDR3 is TGTGCCAGCAGCTTGGTAATGGGGGTAGAGGGCTACACCTTC.

The genes are TRBV6-2 or TRBV6-3 and TRBJ1-5; no reliable D call. Germline V gene sequence: CDR1 MNHEY, CDR2 SVGEGT. The CDR3 runs 16 residues. Between the trimmed V and J ends, which lost 6 bases and 3 bases, there was a span of 18 bases. In nucleotides, the CDR3 is TGTGCCAGCAGCAGACCTTTCGACGGGAACAATCAGCCCCAGCATTTT. Translated: CASSRPFDGNNQPQHF.

The chain is built from TRBV27 and TRBJ1-1; D uncertain. Trimming shortened V by 5 bases and J by 4 bases, and 14 bases separated the two germline ends. Per the germline V gene, CDR1 is MNHEY and CDR2 is SMNVEV (reference sequence). CDR3 length: 14 amino acids. The CDR3 spells CASSVLSAGTEAFF. The DNA for the CDR3 is TGTGCCAGCAGTGTGTTATCAGCGGGCACTGAAGCTTTCTTT.

The V gene is TRBV5-8, the J gene TRBJ2-7, with D possibly being TRBD2 (6 bases). This CDR3 region has 13 residues. Germline lookup yields CDR1 SGHTS and CDR2 YDEGEE. Trimming pared 3 bases from V and 3 bases from J, leaving 10 bases between. CDR3: CASSSGTYYEQYF. Written as DNA, the CDR3 is TGTGCCAGCAGCTCCGGGACTTACTACGAGCAGTACTTC.